The next 9 T cell receptor beta chains were all read from a single sample in a study of blood T cell repertoires in COVID-19. Using immunoSEQ multiplex PCR, the repertoire was profiled, and TCRdb retains in-frame clones only, with some absent. The sample shows roughly 140,000 clones, around 84% of them seen only once. What was sequenced was peripheral blood. The receptors stem from a woman aged 45-59 years with acute or convalescent COVID-19.

This clone was seen once. The chain recombines TRBV10-1 with TRBJ2-7; unclear D gene. Germline CDR1 and CDR2: WNHNN and SYGVQD (reference sequence). This CDR3 contains 13 residues. Trimming cost V 4 bases and J 2 bases, with 9 bases left between them. As DNA, the CDR3 is TGCGCCAGCAGTGGCGGCGGTACCTACGAGCAGTACTTC. Amino acids: CASSGGGTYEQYF.

The rearrangement joins TRBV7-9 to TRBJ2-2; 8 nucleotides match TRBD2. The CDR3 is 19 amino acids. Germline values: CDR1 SEHNR, CDR2 FQNEAQ (reference sequence). The trim removed 2 bases at V and 0 bases at J, leaving 11 bases unmatched. CDR3 protein: CASSLRWSGSATNTGELFF. The CDR3 nucleotides are TGTGCCAGCAGCTTAAGGTGGAGCGGGAGCGCCACGAACACCGGGGAGCTGTTTTTT.

V and J are TRBV12-3 or TRBV12-4 and TRBJ1-2, with TRBD1 identical over 9 bases. V dropped 6 bases and J dropped 8; count of bases not matched to a gene: 7. This CDR3 has 13 amino acids. Here the CDR3 DNA reads TGTGCCAGCAGGCTGACAGGGGGTTTGGGCTACACCTTC. Its protein is CASRLTGGLGYTF.

The sample holds a few counts of this clone. The chain uses TRBV7-2 and TRBJ2-1, with D uncertain. The ends were cut back, 2 bases at V and 7 bases at J, with 12 bases in the middle. CDR1 is SGHTA, CDR2 FQGNSA, per germline. The CDR3 has 14 residues. The CDR3 reads CASSLYSGENEQFF. The CDR3, as DNA: TGTGCCAGCAGCTTATACTCAGGCGAGAATGAGCAGTTCTTC. The entire variable domain, with the rest obtained from reference TRBV7-2 and TRBJ2-1, is as follows: GAGVSQSPSNKVTEKGKDVELRCDPISGHTALYWYRQSLGQGLEFLIYFQGNSAPDKSGLPSDRFSAERTGGSVSTLTIQRTQQEDSAVYLCASSLYSGENEQFFGPGTRLTVL.

V usage is TRBV29-1 and J usage is TRBJ1-4; perhaps TRBD1 as D (6 bases). The CDR3 spans 13 residues. Germline-derived CDR1 and CDR2 are SQVTM and ANQGSEA. Trimming pared 4 bases from V and 5 bases from J, leaving 11 bases between. CDR3 nucleotide sequence: TGCAGCGTTGCCGGACAGTGGAATGAAAAACTGTTTTTT. It encodes CSVAGQWNEKLFF.

The rearrangement links TRBV28 to TRBJ1-6; 9 bases fit TRBD1. The junction had 8 bases not matched to a gene; V was cut back by 6 bases and J by 8 bases. Looked up from germline, CDR1 is MDHEN and CDR2 is SYDVKM. The CDR3 is made up of 15 amino acids. CDR3 DNA sequence: TGTGCCAGCAGGGACTCGGGACAGGGAGATTCACCCCTCCACTTT. As protein: CASRDSGQGDSPLHF.

This clone was seen a handful of times. This chain connects TRBV2 to TRBJ1-5, with TRBD1 matching 9 bases. The CDR3 is 15 residues long. Germline V CDR1 and CDR2: SNHLY, FYNNEI. Trimming cost V 6 bases and J 1 base; bases outside gene matches: 4. This CDR3 is CASSGDRASNQPQHF. DNA for the CDR3: TGTGCCAGCAGCGGGGACAGGGCCAGCAATCAGCCCCAGCATTTT. The entire variable domain, with the rest obtained from reference TRBV2 and TRBJ1-5, is as follows: EPEVTQTPSHQVTQMGQEVILRCVPISNHLYFYWYRQILGQKVEFLVSFYNNEISEKSEIFDDQFSVERPDGSNFTLKIRSTKLEDSAMYFCASSGDRASNQPQHFGDGTRLSIL.

This rearrangement joins TRBV5-1 to TRBJ1-1, with 8 bases fitting TRBD1. After removal of 4 bases from V and 6 bases from J, the junction contained 8 bases not matched to a gene. This CDR3 has 14 residues. Germline V CDR1 and CDR2: SGHRS, YFSETQ. The CDR3 nucleotides read TGCGCCAGCAGCGCTGACAGGGGATGGGCTGAAGCTTTCTTT. Translating gives CASSADRGWAEAFF. Variable domain in full (rest from reference TRBV5-1 and TRBJ1-1): KAGVTQTPRYLIKTRGQQVTLSCSPISGHRSVSWYQQTPGQGLQFLFEYFSETQRNKGNFPGRFSGRQFSNSRSEMNVSTLELGDSALYLCASSADRGWAEAFFGQGTRLTVV.

The gene calls are TRBV28 and TRBJ2-7, with 11 positions matching TRBD2. The CDR3 totals 14 residues. Losses at the gene ends were 8 bases for V and 5 bases for J; bases not matched to a gene: 8. Germline lookup yields CDR1 MDHEN and CDR2 SYDVKM. The CDR3 reads CASATSGSLNEQYF. The CDR3 DNA sequence: TGTGCCAGCGCCACTAGCGGGAGTTTAAACGAGCAGTACTTC.